This T cell receptor beta chain emerged from a study of yellow fever vaccine responses in identical twins. This clonotype appeared a few times. The target antigen is unknown. Each CDR3 protein gets one entry after TCRdb re-called the RT-PCR reads with MiXCR. Among roughly 36,000 distinct CDR3 sequences listed, 45% to 65% were seen once. CDR3 length: 14 residues. V was pared by 6 bases and J by 6 bases, with 18 bases between. The V gene's germline CDR1 is KGHSH and CDR2 LQKENI. Study-level points and caveats: In identical twins, vaccine T cell responses appeared partly shared and partly individual.

Sequencing used T cells from blood (PBMCs), unsorted or a sorted subset (not recorded which), obtained before or after yellow fever vaccination (not recorded which). The TCR comes from a woman under 30 who received the yellow fever vaccine. The chain employs TRBV18 and TRBJ2-7, with a weak D call TRBD1 (5 bases). The chain's CDR3 is CASSPSPQVFEQYF. The CDR3 DNA follows: TGTGCCAGCTCCCCTTCCCCACAGGTTTTCGAGCAGTACTTC. Looking up the rest from reference TRBV18 and TRBJ2-7 gives the full variable domain: NAGVMQNPRHLVRRRGQEARLRCSPMKGHSHVYWYRQLPEEGLKFMVYLQKENIIDESGMPKERFSAEFPKEGPSILRIQQVVRGDSAAYFCASSPSPQVFEQYFGPGTRLTVT.